Only a few counts were recorded for the clone carrying this T cell receptor beta chain. This sample stems from a study of patients and donors after allogeneic stem cell transplantation. TCRdb re-derived calls from the RT-PCR reads in MiXCR, one entry per CDR3 protein. Among fewer than 75,000 distinct CDR3 sequences, more than 10% were seen once, and the ten largest hold roughly 34%. Germline V gene sequence: CDR1 LNHNV, CDR2 YYDKDF (reference sequence). The V gene lost 4 bases and the J gene lost 0 bases, with 16 bases spanning the gap. The CDR3 has 17 amino acids. The rearrangement links TRBV15 to TRBJ1-5; D gene uncertain. The specimen was blood, either unsorted or a sorted T cell fraction (not recorded which). This receptor was identified in a human donor who was either an allogeneic HSCT recipient or a stem cell or donor lymphocyte infusion donor (not recorded which). It is not recorded whose cells these are; they may come from a transplant donor. In nucleotides, the CDR3 is TGTGCCACCAGCAAATCGACGGTCAAATATAGCAATCAGCCCCAGCATTTT. This gives the protein CATSKSTVKYSNQPQHF.